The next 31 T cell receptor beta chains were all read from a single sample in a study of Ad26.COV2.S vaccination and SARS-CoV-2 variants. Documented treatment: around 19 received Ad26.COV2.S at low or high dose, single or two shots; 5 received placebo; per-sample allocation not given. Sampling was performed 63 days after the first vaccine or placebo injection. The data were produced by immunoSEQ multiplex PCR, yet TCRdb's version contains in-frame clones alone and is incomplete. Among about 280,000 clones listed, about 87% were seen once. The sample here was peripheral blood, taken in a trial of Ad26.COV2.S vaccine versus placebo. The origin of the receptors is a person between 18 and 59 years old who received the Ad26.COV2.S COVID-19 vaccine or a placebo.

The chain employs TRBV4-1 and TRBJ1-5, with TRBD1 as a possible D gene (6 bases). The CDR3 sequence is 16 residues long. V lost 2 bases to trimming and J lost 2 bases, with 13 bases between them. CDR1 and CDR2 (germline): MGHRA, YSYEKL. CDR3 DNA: TGCGCCAGCAGCCAATCAGGGGTTTCTGGCAATCAGCCCCAGCATTTT. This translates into CASSQSGVSGNQPQHF.

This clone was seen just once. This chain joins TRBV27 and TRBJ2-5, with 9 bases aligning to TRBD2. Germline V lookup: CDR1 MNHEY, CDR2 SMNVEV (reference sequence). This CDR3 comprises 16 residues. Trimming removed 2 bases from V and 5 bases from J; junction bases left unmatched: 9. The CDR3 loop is CASSLIAGGLEETQYF. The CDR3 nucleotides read TGTGCCAGCAGTTTAATTGCGGGAGGGTTGGAGGAGACCCAGTACTTC.

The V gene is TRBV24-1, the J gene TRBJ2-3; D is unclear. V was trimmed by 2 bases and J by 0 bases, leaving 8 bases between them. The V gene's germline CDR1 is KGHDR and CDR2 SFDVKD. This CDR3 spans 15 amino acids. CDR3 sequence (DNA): TGTGCCACCAGTGATTCGAGTCTAAGCACAGATACGCAGTATTTT. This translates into CATSDSSLSTDTQYF.

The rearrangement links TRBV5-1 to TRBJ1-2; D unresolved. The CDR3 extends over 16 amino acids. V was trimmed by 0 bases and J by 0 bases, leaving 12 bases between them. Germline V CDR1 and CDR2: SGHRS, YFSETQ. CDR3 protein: CASSLVKPGTNYGYTF. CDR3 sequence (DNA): TGCGCCAGCAGCTTGGTGAAACCAGGCACTAACTATGGCTACACCTTC.

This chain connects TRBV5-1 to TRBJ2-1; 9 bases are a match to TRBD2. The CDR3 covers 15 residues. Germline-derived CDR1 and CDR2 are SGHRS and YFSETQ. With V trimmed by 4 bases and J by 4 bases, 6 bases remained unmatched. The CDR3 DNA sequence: TGCGCCAGCAGCCAGACTAGCGGCGCTTACAATGAGCAGTTCTTC. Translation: CASSQTSGAYNEQFF.

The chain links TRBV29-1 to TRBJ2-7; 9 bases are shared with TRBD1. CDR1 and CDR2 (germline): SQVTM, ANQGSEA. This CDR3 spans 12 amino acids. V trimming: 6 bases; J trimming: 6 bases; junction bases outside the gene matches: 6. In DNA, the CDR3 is TGCAGCGTAGATACAGGGGGCAGCGAGCAGTACTTC. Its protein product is CSVDTGGSEQYF.

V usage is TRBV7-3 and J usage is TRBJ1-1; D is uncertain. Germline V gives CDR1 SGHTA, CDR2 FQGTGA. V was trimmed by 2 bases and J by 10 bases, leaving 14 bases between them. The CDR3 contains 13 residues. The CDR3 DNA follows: TGTGCCAGCAGCTTAGGTCACGGGAGATCAGCTTTCTTT. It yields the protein CASSLGHGRSAFF.

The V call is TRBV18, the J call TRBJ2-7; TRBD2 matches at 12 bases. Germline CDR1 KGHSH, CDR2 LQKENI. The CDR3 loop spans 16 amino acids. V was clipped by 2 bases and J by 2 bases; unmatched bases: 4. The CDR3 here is CASSPRTSGVPYEQYF. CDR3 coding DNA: TGTGCCAGCTCACCAAGGACTAGCGGGGTCCCCTACGAGCAGTACTTC.

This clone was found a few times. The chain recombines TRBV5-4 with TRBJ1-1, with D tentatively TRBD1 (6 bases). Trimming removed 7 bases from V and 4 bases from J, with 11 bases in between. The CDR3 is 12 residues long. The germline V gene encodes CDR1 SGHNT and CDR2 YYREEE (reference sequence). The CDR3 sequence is CASRGGTTEAFF. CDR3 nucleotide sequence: TGTGCCAGCCGAGGGGGTACCACTGAAGCTTTCTTT.

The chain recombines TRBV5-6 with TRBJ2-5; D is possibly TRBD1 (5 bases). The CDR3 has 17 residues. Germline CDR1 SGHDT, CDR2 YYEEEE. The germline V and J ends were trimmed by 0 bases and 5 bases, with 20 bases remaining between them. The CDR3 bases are TGTGCCAGCAGCTTGGCCAAGTCGGCAGGGTGGTCGGAGACCCAGTACTTC. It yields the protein CASSLAKSAGWSETQYF.

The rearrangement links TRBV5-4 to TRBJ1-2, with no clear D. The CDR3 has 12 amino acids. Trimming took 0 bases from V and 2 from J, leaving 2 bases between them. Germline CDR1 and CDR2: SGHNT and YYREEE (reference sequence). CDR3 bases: TGTGCCAGCAGCTTGGGAAACTATGGCTACACCTTC. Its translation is CASSLGNYGYTF.

This chain's CDR3 is CAWGEDGELFF. The CDR3 DNA is TGTGCCTGGGGGGAGGACGGGGAGCTGTTTTTT. The gene calls are TRBV30 and TRBJ2-2; a weak D match, TRBD2 (6 bases). V lost 5 bases, J lost 7 bases, and 8 bases lay in between. The CDR3 runs 11 residues. Germline V gene sequence: CDR1 GTSNPN, CDR2 SVGIG (reference sequence).

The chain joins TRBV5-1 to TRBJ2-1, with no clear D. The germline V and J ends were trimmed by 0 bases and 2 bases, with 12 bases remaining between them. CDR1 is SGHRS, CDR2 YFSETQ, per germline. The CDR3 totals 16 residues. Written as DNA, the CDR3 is TGCGCCAGCAGCTTGGAGTCAACCGCTACCTACAATGAGCAGTTCTTC. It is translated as CASSLESTATYNEQFF.

The chain's CDR3 is CASMIGVYAYGYTF. CDR3 bases: TGTGCCAGCATGATCGGGGTATACGCTTATGGCTACACCTTC. The V gene is TRBV2, the J gene TRBJ1-2, with no clear D. Deletions cut 7 bases from V and 5 bases from J, with 17 bases between. CDR3 size: 14 residues. CDR1 and CDR2 (germline): SNHLY, FYNNEI.

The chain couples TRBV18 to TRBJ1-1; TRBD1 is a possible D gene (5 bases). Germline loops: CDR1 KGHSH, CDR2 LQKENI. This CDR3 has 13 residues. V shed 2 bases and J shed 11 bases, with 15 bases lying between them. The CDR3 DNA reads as TGTGCCAGCTCACCAGGTCAGGGAGAGAGTGCTTTCTTT. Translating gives CASSPGQGESAFF. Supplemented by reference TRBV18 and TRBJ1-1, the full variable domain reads NAGVMQNPRHLVRRRGQEARLRCSPMKGHSHVYWYRQLPEEGLKFMVYLQKENIIDESGMPKERFSAEFPKEGPSILRIQQVVRGDSAAYFCASSPGQGESAFFGQGTRLTVV.

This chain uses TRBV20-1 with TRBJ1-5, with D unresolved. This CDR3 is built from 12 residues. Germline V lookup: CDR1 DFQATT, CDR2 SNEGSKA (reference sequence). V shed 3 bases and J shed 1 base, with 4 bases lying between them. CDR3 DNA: TGCAGTGCTAGTCAAAGCAATCAGCCCCAGCATTTT. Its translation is CSASQSNQPQHF.

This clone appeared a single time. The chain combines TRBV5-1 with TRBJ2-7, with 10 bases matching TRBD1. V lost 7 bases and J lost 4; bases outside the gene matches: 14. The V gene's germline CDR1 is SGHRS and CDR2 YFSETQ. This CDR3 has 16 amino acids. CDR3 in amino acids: CASRHGPGTGVYEQYF. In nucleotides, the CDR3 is TGCGCCAGCCGCCATGGGCCCGGGACAGGGGTGTACGAGCAGTACTTC.

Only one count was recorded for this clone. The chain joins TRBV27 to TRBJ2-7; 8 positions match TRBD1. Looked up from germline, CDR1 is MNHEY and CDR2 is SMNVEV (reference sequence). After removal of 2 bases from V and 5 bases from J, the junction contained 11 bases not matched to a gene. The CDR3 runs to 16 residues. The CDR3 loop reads CASSLTETGEYHEQYF. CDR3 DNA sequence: TGTGCCAGCAGTTTAACGGAGACAGGGGAGTACCACGAGCAGTACTTC.

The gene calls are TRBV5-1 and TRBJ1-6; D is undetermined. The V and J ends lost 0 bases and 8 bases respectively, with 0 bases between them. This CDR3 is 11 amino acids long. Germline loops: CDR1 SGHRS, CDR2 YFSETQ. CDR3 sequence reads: CASSLDSPLHF. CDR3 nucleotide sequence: TGCGCCAGCAGCTTGGATTCACCCCTCCACTTT.

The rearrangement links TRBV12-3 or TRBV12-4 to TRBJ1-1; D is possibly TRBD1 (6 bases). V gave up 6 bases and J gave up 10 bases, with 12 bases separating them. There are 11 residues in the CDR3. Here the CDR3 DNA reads TGTGCCAGCAGCTCAGGGGTTTCAGCTTTCTTT. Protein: CASSSGVSAFF.

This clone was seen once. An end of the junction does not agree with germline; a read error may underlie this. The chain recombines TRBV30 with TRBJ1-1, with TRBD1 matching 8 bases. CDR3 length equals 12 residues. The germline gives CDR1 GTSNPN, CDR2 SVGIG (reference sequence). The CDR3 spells CAWTGTGTEAFF. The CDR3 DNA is TGTGCATGGACAGGGACGGGCACTGAAGCTTTCTTT.

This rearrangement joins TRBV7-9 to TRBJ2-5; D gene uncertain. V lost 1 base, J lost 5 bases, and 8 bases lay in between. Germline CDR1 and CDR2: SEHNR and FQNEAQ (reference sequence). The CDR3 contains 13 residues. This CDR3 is CASSLVVLETQYF. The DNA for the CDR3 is TGTGCCAGCAGCTTAGTCGTTCTTGAGACCCAGTACTTC.

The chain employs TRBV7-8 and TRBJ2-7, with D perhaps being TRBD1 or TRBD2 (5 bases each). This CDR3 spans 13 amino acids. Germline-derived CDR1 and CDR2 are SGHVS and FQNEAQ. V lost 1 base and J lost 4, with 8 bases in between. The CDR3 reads CASSLDRTYEQYF. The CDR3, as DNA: TGTGCCAGCAGCTTAGACAGGACTTACGAGCAGTACTTC. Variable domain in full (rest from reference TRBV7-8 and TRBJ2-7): GAGVSQSPRYKVAKRGQDVALRCDPISGHVSLFWYQQALGQGPEFLTYFQNEAQLDKSGLPSDRFFAERPEGSVSTLKIQRTQQEDSAVYLCASSLDRTYEQYFGPGTRLTVT.

CDR3 in DNA: TGTGCCAGCAGCCAAGATCGACTTATAGCGCAGTATTTT. It yields the protein CASSQDRLIAQYF. The chain links TRBV3-1 (or the pseudogene TRBV3-2) to TRBJ2-3; D unclear. CDR1 is LGHDT, CDR2 YNNKEL, per germline (reference sequence). Trimming removed 0 bases from V and 10 bases from J, with 11 bases in between. The CDR3 length is 13 residues.

CDR3 sequence reads: CASSPRAGVADTQYF. CDR3 nucleotides: TGTGCCAGCAGCCCTCGAGCGGGAGTTGCAGATACGCAGTATTTT. This chain joins TRBV7-7 and TRBJ2-3; 8 bases agree with TRBD2. Germline-derived CDR1 and CDR2 are SSHAT and FNYEAQ (reference sequence). The CDR3 loop spans 15 amino acids. J was trimmed by 4 bases and V by 5 bases; bases with no gene match: 8.

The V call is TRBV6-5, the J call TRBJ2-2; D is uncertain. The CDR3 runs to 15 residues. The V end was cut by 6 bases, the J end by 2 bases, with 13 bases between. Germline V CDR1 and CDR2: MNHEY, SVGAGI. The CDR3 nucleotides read TGTGCCAGCAGCCGGCGTAGACCTAACACCGGGGAGCTGTTTTTT. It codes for CASSRRRPNTGELFF.

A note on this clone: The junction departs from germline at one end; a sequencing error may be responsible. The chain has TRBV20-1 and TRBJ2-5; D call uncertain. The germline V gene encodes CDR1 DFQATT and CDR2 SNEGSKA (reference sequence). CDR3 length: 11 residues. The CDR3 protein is CSALDQETQYF. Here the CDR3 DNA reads TGCAGTGCCCTAGACCAGGAGACCCAGTACTTC.

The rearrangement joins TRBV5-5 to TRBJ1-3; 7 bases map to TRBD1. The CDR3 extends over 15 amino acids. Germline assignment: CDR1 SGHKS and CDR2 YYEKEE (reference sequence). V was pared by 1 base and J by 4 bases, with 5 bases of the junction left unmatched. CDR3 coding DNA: TGTGCCAGCAGCTTGTACAGGGGAGTCGGAAACACCATATATTTT. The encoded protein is CASSLYRGVGNTIYF.

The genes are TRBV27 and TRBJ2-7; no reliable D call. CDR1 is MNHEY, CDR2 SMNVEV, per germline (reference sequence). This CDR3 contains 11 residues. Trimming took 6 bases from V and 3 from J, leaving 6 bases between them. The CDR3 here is CASRTNYEQYF. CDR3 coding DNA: TGTGCCAGCAGAACTAACTACGAGCAGTACTTC.

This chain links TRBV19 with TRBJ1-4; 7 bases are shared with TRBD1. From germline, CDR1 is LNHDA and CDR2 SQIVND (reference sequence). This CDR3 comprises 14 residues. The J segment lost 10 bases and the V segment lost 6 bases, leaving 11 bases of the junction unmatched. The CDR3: CASRDRDGTGKLFF. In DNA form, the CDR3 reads TGTGCCAGTAGAGACAGGGATGGTACTGGAAAACTGTTTTTT.

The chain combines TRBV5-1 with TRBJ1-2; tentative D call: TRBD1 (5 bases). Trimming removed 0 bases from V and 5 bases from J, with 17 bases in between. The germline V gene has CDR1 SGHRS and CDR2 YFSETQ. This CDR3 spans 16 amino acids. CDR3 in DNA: TGCGCCAGCAGCTTGGTGCAGGGAGAGGGTCCGTATGGCTACACCTTC. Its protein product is CASSLVQGEGPYGYTF. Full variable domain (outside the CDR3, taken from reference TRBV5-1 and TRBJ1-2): KAGVTQTPRYLIKTRGQQVTLSCSPISGHRSVSWYQQTPGQGLQFLFEYFSETQRNKGNFPGRFSGRQFSNSRSEMNVSTLELGDSALYLCASSLVQGEGPYGYTFGSGTRLTVV.